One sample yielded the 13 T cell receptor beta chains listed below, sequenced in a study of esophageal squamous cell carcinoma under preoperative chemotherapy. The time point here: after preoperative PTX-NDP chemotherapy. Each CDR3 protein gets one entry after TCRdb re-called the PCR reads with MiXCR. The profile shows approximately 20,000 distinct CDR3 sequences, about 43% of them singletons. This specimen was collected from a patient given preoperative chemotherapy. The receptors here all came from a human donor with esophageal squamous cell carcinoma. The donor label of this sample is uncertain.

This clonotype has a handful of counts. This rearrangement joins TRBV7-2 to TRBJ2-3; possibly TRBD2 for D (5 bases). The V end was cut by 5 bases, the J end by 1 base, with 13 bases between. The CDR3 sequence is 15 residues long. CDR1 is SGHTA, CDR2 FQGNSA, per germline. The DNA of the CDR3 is TGTGCCAGCAGCAACGGGGTGTTCGGCACAGATACGCAGTATTTT. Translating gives CASSNGVFGTDTQYF.

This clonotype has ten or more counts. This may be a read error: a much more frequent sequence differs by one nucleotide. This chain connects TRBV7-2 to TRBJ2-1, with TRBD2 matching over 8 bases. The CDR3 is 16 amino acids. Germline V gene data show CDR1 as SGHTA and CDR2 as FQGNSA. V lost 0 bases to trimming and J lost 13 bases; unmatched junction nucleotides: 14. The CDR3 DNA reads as TGTGCCAGCAGCTTAGCGCAGGCGGGAGGATTCGAGACCCAGTTCTTC. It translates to CASSLAQAGGFETQFF.

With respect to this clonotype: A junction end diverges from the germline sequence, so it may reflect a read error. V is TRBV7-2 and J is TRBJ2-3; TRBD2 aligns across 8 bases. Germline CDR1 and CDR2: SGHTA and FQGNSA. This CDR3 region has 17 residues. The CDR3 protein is CASRILGSGRVENTQYF. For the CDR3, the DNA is TGTGCCAGCAGGATACTAGGGAGCGGGAGAGTCGAAAATACTCAGTATTTT.

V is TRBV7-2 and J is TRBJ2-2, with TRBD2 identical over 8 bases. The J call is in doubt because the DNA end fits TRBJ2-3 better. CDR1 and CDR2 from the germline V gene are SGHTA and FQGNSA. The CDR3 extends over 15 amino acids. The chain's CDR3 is CASSLLAGGTGAQYF. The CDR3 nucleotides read TGTGCCAGCAGCCTACTGGCGGGAGGCACCGGGGCGCAGTATTTT.

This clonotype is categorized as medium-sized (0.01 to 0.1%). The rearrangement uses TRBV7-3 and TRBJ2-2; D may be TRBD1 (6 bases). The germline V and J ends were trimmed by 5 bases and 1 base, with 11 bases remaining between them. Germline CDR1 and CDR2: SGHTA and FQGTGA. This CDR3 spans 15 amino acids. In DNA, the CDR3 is TGTGCCAGCAGCCCCCGACAGGAGAACACCGGGGAGCTGTTTTTT. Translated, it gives CASSPRQENTGELFF.

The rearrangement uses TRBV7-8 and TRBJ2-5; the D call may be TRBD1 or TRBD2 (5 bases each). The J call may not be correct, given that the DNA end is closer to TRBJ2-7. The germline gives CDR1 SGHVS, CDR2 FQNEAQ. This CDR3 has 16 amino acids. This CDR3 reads CASSLLSRDAQGEQYF. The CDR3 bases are TGTGCCAGCAGCCTGCTGTCCCGGGACGCCCAAGGCGAGCAGTACTTC.

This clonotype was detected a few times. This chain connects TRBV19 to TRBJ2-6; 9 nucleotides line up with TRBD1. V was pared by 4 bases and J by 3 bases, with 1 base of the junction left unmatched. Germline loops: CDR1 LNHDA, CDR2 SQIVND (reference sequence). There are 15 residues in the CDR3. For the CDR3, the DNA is TGTGCCAGTAGTAACAGGGGGCTTGGGGCCAACGTCCTGACTTTC. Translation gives CASSNRGLGANVLTF. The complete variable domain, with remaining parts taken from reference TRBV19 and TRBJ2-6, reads DGGITQSPKYLFRKEGQNVTLSCEQNLNHDAMYWYRQDPGQGLRLIYYSQIVNDFQKGDIAEGYSVSREKKESFPLTVTSAQKNPTAFYLCASSNRGLGANVLTFGAGSRLTVL.

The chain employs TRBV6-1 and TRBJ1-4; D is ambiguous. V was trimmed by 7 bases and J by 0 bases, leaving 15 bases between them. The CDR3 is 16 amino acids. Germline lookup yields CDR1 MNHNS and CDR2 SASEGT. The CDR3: CASTAEAWATNEKLFF. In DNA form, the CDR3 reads TGTGCCAGCACCGCTGAGGCGTGGGCAACTAATGAAAAACTGTTTTTT.

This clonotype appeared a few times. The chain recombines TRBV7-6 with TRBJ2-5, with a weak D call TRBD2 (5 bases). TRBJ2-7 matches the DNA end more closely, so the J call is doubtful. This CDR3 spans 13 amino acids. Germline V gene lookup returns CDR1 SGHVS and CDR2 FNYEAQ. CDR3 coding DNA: TGTGCCAGCAGCCCTGCGGACGGGAACGAGCAGTACTTC. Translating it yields CASSPADGNEQYF.

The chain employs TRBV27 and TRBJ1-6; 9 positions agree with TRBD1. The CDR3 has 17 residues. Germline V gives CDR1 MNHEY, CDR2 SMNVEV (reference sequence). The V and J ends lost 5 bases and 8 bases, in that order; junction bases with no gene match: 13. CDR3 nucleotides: TGTGCCAGCAGTGACACCCAACCGGGACAGGGTTATTCACCCCTCCACTTT. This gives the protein CASSDTQPGQGYSPLHF.

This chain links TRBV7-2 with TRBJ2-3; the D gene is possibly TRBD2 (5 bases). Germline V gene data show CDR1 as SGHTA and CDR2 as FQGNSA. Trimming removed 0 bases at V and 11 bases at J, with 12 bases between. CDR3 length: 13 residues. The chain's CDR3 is CASSLARAGKQYF. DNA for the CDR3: TGTGCCAGCAGCTTAGCGAGGGCCGGTAAGCAGTATTTT.

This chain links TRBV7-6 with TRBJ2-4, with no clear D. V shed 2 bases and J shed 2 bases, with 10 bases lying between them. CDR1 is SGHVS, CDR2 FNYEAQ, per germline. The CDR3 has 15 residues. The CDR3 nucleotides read TGTGCCAGCAGCTTATCTGTGGATTCCAAAAACATTCAGTACTTC. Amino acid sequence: CASSLSVDSKNIQYF.

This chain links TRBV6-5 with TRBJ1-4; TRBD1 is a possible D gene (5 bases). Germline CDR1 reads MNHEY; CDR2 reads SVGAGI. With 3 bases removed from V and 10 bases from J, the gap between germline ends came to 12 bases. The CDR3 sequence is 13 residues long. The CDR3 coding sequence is TGTGCCAGCAGTTATGCGGGGGGTGGAAAACTGTTTTTT. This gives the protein CASSYAGGGKLFF.